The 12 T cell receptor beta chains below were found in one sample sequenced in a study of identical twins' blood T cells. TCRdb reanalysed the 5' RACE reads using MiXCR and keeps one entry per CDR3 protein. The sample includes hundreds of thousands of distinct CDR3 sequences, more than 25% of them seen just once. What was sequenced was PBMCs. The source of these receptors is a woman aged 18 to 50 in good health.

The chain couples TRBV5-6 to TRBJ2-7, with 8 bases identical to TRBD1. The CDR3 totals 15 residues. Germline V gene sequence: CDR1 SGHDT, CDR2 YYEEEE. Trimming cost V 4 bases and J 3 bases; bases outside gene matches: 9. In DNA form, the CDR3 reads TGTGCCAGCAGCCTTCCGGACAGGGACGACTACGAGCAGTACTTC. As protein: CASSLPDRDDYEQYF.

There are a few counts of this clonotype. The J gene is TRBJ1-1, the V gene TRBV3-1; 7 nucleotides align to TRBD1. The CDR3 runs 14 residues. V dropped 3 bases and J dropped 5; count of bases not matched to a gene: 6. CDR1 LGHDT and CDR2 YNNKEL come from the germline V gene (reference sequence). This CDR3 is CASSHQGDETEAFF. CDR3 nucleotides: TGTGCCAGCAGCCATCAGGGGGATGAAACTGAAGCTTTCTTT.

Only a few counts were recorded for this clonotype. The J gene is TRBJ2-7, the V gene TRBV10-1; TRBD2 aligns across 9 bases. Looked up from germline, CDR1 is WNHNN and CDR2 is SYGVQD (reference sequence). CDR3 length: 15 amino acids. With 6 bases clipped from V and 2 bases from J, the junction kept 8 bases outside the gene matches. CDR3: CASRNYSGGTYEQYF. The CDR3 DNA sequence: TGCGCCAGCAGAAACTATAGCGGGGGTACCTACGAGCAGTACTTC.

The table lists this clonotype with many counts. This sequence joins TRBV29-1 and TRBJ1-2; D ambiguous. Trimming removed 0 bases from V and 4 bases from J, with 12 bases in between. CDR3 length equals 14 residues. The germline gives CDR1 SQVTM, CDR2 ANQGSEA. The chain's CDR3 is CSVEERFAFYGYTF. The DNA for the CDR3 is TGCAGCGTTGAAGAAAGGTTCGCCTTCTATGGCTACACCTTC.

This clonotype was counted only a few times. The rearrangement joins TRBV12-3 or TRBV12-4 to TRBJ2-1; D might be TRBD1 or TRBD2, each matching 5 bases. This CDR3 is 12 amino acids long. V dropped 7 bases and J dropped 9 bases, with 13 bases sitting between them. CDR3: CASTPGAGEQFF. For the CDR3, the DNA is TGTGCCAGCACCCCCGGGGCCGGTGAGCAGTTCTTC.

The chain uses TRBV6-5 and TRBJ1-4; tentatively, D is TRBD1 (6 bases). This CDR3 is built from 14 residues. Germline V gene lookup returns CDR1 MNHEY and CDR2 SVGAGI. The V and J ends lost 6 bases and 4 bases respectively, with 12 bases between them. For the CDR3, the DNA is TGTGCCAGCAGGGGATCAGGGGATAATGAAAAACTGTTTTTT. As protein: CASRGSGDNEKLFF.

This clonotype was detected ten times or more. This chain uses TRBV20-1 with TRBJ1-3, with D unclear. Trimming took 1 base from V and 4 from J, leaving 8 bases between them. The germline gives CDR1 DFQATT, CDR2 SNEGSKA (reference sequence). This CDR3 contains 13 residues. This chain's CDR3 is CSARGQVGNTIYF. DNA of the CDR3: TGCAGTGCTAGAGGGCAGGTCGGAAACACCATATATTTT.

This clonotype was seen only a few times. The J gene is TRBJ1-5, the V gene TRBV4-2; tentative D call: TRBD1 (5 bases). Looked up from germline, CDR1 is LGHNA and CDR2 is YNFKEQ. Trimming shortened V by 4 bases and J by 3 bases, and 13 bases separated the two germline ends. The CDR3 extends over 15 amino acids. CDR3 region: CASSPRDGLNQPQHF. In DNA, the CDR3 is TGTGCCAGCAGCCCCCGGGACGGACTCAATCAGCCCCAGCATTTT.

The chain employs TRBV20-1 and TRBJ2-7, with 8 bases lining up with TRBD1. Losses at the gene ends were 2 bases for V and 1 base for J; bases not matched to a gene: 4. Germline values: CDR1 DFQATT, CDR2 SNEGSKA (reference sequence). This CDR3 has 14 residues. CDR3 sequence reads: CSARQQGGSYEQYF. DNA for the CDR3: TGCAGTGCTAGACAACAGGGGGGATCCTACGAGCAGTACTTC.

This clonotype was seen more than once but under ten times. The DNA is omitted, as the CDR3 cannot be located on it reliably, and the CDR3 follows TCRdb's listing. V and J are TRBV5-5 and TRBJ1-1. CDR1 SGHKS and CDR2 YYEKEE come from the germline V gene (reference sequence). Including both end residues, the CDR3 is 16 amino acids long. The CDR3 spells CASSFGPGVLFTEAFF.

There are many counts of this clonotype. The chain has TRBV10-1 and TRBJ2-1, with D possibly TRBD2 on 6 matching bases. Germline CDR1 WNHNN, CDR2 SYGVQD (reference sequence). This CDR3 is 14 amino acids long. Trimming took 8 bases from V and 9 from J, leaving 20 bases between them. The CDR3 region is CASLETLLACEQFF. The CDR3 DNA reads TGCGCCAGCCTTGAAACGTTACTAGCTTGTGAGCAGTTCTTC.

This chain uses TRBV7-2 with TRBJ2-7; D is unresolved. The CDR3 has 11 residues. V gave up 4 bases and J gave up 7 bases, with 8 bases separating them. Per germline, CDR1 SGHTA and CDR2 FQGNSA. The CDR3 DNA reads TGTGCCAGCAGCTCCCTGACGGAGCAGTACTTC. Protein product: CASSSLTEQYF.